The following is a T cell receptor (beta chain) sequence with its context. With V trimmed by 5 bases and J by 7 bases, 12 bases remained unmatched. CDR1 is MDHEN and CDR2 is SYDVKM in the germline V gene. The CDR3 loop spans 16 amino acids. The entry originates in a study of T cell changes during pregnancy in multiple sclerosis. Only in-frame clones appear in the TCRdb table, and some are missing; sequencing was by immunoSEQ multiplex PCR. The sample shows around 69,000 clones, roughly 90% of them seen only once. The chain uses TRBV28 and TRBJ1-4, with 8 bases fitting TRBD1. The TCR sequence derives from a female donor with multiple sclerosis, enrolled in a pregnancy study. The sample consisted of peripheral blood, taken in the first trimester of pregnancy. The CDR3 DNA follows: TGTGCCAGCAGTACCATCCTAACAGGGGGTGGTGAAAAACTGTTTTTT. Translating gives CASSTILTGGGEKLFF.